These 5 T cell receptor beta chains originate from one sample sequenced in a study of shared clonotypes between healthy human individuals. Here immunoSEQ multiplex PCR was the method, and the copy in TCRdb shows in-frame clones only, minus some. The table lists about 2.2 million clones, roughly 95% of them singletons. Selected positively for CCR7 and CD45RO-negative, naive CD8 cells excluded terminally differentiated effector memory CD45RA+ cells. The specimen sequenced was naive CD8+ T cells from PBMCs. These receptors originate from a man between 18 and 35 years old in good health. Some clones in this sample may be carry-over from other donors' samples.

V is TRBV9 and J is TRBJ2-1; possible D gene TRBD2, 6 bases. Per the germline V gene, CDR1 is SGDLS and CDR2 is YYNGEE. The ends were cut back, 5 bases at V and 2 bases at J, with 14 bases in the middle. CDR3 length: 15 amino acids. CDR3 residues: CASSAGTGTYNEQFF. The CDR3 DNA reads TGTGCCAGCAGTGCCGGGACTGGGACCTACAATGAGCAGTTCTTC.

The V and J genes are TRBV9 and TRBJ2-7, with D maybe TRBD1 (6 bases). CDR1 and CDR2 from the germline V gene are SGDLS and YYNGEE. Trimming stripped 3 bases from V and 7 bases from J, with 14 bases between. The CDR3 is 13 amino acids. CDR3 bases: TGTGCCAGCAGCGACCGACAGGTGGGGGAGCAGTACTTC. As protein: CASSDRQVGEQYF.

This chain uses TRBV11-2 with TRBJ2-1; 13 bases map to TRBD2. Germline CDR1 is SGHAT and CDR2 is FQNNGV. CDR3 length equals 17 residues. The V gene end was trimmed by 7 bases and the J gene end by 1 base; junction bases not matched to a gene: 7. CDR3 in DNA: TGTGCCAGCACCCGGACTAGCGGGAGAGATTCCTACAATGAGCAGTTCTTC. Translated, it gives CASTRTSGRDSYNEQFF.

The chain links TRBV4-1 to TRBJ2-1; no firm D call. The CDR3 has 16 amino acids. Trimming removed 1 base from V and 0 bases from J, with 10 bases in between. Per germline, CDR1 MGHRA and CDR2 YSYEKL. Written as DNA, the CDR3 is TGCGCCAGCAGCCAAGTTGGCTCGAGCTCCTACAATGAGCAGTTCTTC. Protein product: CASSQVGSSSYNEQFF.

Notes on this clone: Other DNA sequences in this specimen translate into the identical CDR3. V is TRBV7-9 and J is TRBJ1-2; no reliable D call. CDR3 length: 11 residues. Deletions cut 5 bases from V and 4 bases from J, with 5 bases between. Germline values: CDR1 SEHNR, CDR2 FQNEAQ (reference sequence). The CDR3 loop reads CASSLLYGYTF. The CDR3 DNA sequence: TGTGCCAGCAGCCTACTCTATGGCTACACCTTC.